This passage covers 17 T cell receptor beta chains from one sample sequenced in a study of blood T cell repertoires in COVID-19. Method: immunoSEQ multiplex PCR; TCRdb's copy keeps in-frame clones and lacks some. The sample shows 150,000 to 200,000 clones, around 90% of them seen only once. Sequenced material: peripheral blood. These receptors all stem from a man in his 60s with acute or convalescent COVID-19.

This clone has a single count. The genes are TRBV7-3 and TRBJ2-1; 9 bases match TRBD1. With V trimmed by 5 bases and J by 2 bases, 4 bases remained unmatched. Germline V gene lookup returns CDR1 SGHTA and CDR2 FQGTGA. The CDR3 is 15 amino acids. DNA for the CDR3: TGTGCCAGCAGCACGGACAGGGGAACCTACAATGAGCAGTTCTTC. Translated, it gives CASSTDRGTYNEQFF.

As DNA, the CDR3 is TGTGCCAGCAGTTTATCGACAGGGCCCTACGAGCAGTACGTC. Residues: CASSLSTGPYEQYV. V is TRBV27 and J is TRBJ2-7; 7 positions agree with TRBD1. Germline CDR1 is MNHEY and CDR2 is SMNVEV (reference sequence). The length of the CDR3 is 14 residues. J gave up 2 bases and V 0 bases, and 1 base lay outside the gene matches.

The V gene is TRBV9, the J gene TRBJ2-6; 7 nucleotides align to TRBD2. Germline loops: CDR1 SGDLS, CDR2 YYNGEE. J gave up 1 base and V 7 bases, and 8 bases lay outside the gene matches. CDR3 length: 16 amino acids. The CDR3 reads CASEGGISSGANVLTF. The CDR3 DNA sequence: TGTGCCAGCGAGGGAGGGATTTCTTCTGGGGCCAACGTCCTGACTTTC.

This rearrangement joins TRBV7-9 to TRBJ1-1; 8 nucleotides align to TRBD1. The CDR3 is 14 amino acids. The germline gives CDR1 SEHNR, CDR2 FQNEAQ (reference sequence). V shed 6 bases and J 7 bases; nucleotides not matched to a gene: 10. Written as DNA, the CDR3 is TGTGCCAGCAGTATACAGGGGGGGATCCTTGAAGCTTTCTTT. It specifies CASSIQGGILEAFF. Together with reference TRBV7-9 and TRBJ1-1, the CDR3 gives the full variable domain: DTGVSQNPRHKITKRGQNVTFRCDPISEHNRLYWYRQTLGQGPEFLTYFQNEAQLEKSRLLSDRFSAERPKGSFSTLEIQRTEQGDSAMYLCASSIQGGILEAFFGQGTRLTVV.

DNA for the CDR3: TGTGCCAGCAGTTACACGGTGCGCCTCTCTAACTATGGCTACACCTTC. Translated: CASSYTVRLSNYGYTF. The chain combines TRBV6-5 with TRBJ1-2; no reliable D call. V lost 2 bases and J 0 bases, leaving 13 bases between the germline ends. This CDR3 region has 16 residues. Germline CDR1 reads MNHEY; CDR2 reads SVGAGI.

This chain joins TRBV6-5 and TRBJ1-4; D is perhaps TRBD1 (5 bases). The germline V gene encodes CDR1 MNHEY and CDR2 SVGAGI. V shed 3 bases and J shed 3 bases, with 11 bases lying between them. CDR3 length: 15 amino acids. The CDR3 nucleotides are TGTGCCAGCAGTTATAGGACAAGCCCTAATGAAAAACTGTTTTTT. Translated, it gives CASSYRTSPNEKLFF.

This clone was counted once. The V and J genes are TRBV11-3 and TRBJ2-7; TRBD2 aligns across 8 bases. Germline V lookup: CDR1 SGHNT, CDR2 YENEEA. The CDR3 covers 15 residues. The trim removed 7 bases at V and 3 bases at J, leaving 11 bases unmatched. CDR3 sequence: CASNARLAGHYEQYF. The CDR3 coding sequence is TGTGCCAGCAACGCCCGCCTAGCGGGCCACTACGAGCAGTACTTC.

The V call is TRBV2, the J call TRBJ1-5, with D possibly matching TRBD1 (5 bases). The germline CDR1 and CDR2 sequences are SNHLY and FYNNEI. CDR3 length equals 15 residues. Between the trimmed V and J ends, which lost 4 bases and 3 bases, there was a span of 13 bases. The CDR3 reads CASSGPGVDNQPQHF. The CDR3 bases are TGTGCCAGCAGTGGGCCGGGGGTAGACAATCAGCCCCAGCATTTT.

The chain has TRBV19 and TRBJ1-2; tentatively, D is TRBD1 (5 bases). V was shortened by 6 bases and J by 0 bases, with 8 bases between the two germline ends. The CDR3 length is 13 residues. Germline V gives CDR1 LNHDA, CDR2 SQIVND (reference sequence). CDR3 region: CASRRQSNYGYTF. Written as DNA, the CDR3 is TGTGCCAGTAGGCGACAGTCTAACTATGGCTACACCTTC.

This sequence joins TRBV29-1 and TRBJ2-1; a weak D match, TRBD2 (6 bases). Germline V CDR1 and CDR2: SQVTM, ANQGSEA. The CDR3 loop spans 13 amino acids. Between the trimmed V and J ends, which lost 7 bases and 8 bases, there was a span of 18 bases. In nucleotides, the CDR3 is TGCAGCGCAGAGACTAGTGCCTCCGATGAGCAGTTCTTC. This translates into CSAETSASDEQFF.

This clone was recorded only once. The chain employs TRBV5-1 and TRBJ1-3, with a possible D match to TRBD1 (6 bases). CDR3 length: 13 amino acids. Germline V gene sequence: CDR1 SGHRS, CDR2 YFSETQ. Trimming cost V 4 bases and J 3 bases, with 8 bases left between them. CDR3 residues: CASSTGIGNTIYF. Written as DNA, the CDR3 is TGCGCCAGCAGCACAGGGATTGGAAACACCATATATTTT. The full variable domain, completed using reference TRBV5-1 and TRBJ1-3, is KAGVTQTPRYLIKTRGQQVTLSCSPISGHRSVSWYQQTPGQGLQFLFEYFSETQRNKGNFPGRFSGRQFSNSRSEMNVSTLELGDSALYLCASSTGIGNTIYFGEGSWLTVV.

V and J are TRBV27 and TRBJ2-3; D may be TRBD2 (5 bases). Germline-derived CDR1 and CDR2 are MNHEY and SMNVEV (reference sequence). Trimming pared 0 bases from V and 2 bases from J, leaving 12 bases between. CDR3 size: 16 residues. CDR3 DNA: TGTGCCAGCAGTTTATCGACGGGGTCAATCACAGATACGCAGTATTTT. Its protein is CASSLSTGSITDTQYF.

The chain recombines TRBV7-8 with TRBJ1-1, with 7 bases fitting TRBD1. The CDR3 extends over 14 amino acids. The V gene's germline CDR1 is SGHVS and CDR2 FQNEAQ. V gave up 7 bases and J gave up 1 base; unmatched junction bases: 6. CDR3 bases: TGTGCCAGCAACTGGGACAGAGGGAACACTGAAGCTTTCTTT. This gives the protein CASNWDRGNTEAFF.

J is TRBJ1-1 and V is TRBV11-1; D may be TRBD1 (5 bases). Germline V gene lookup returns CDR1 SGHAT and CDR2 FQDESV (reference sequence). V was shortened by 4 bases and J by 9 bases, with 15 bases between the two germline ends. The CDR3 runs to 13 residues. The DNA of the CDR3 is TGTGCCAGCAGCTGGAGGGACGGAACACAAGCTTTCTTT. It translates to CASSWRDGTQAFF.

The chain has TRBV3-1 (or the pseudogene TRBV3-2) and TRBJ2-3; the match to TRBD2 covers 14 bases. Germline V gene data show CDR1 as LGHDT and CDR2 as YNNKEL (reference sequence). The CDR3 extends over 17 amino acids. J lost 2 bases, V lost 1 base, and 2 bases had no gene match. The CDR3 bases are TGTGCCAGCAGCCAAGGGGGACTAGCGGGAGTCACAGATACGCAGTATTTT. It encodes CASSQGGLAGVTDTQYF.

This clone occurred once. V gene TRBV3-1 (or the pseudogene TRBV3-2) combines with J gene TRBJ1-2; weak D call: TRBD1 (6 bases). Germline values: CDR1 LGHDT, CDR2 YNNKEL (reference sequence). With 0 bases removed from V and 8 bases from J, the gap between germline ends came to 31 bases. There are 20 residues in the CDR3. The CDR3 reads CASSQDRPGYDMDSGGGYTF. The CDR3 DNA reads TGTGCCAGCAGCCAAGATCGTCCTGGTTATGACATGGACAGTGGGGGAGGCTACACCTTC.

V is TRBV19 and J is TRBJ1-1; D is unclear. Germline V gene sequence: CDR1 LNHDA, CDR2 SQIVND (reference sequence). The CDR3 sequence is 13 residues long. Trimming left V 4 bases short and J 3 bases short, with 9 bases between. The CDR3 region is CASSRVQDTEAFF. The CDR3 coding sequence is TGTGCCAGTAGTAGAGTCCAGGACACTGAAGCTTTCTTT.